This T cell receptor (beta chain) is drawn from a study of T cells in Graves' hyperthyroidism and ophthalmopathy. Authors of the study amplified TCR beta CDR3 regions from RNA transcripts. Initially, a first-round RT-PCR of the TCR CDR3 employed the HTBI primer set. TCRdb ran MiXCR on the multiplex PCR reads and lists one entry per CDR3 protein. Of approximately 520,000 distinct CDR3 sequences listed, around 20% are singletons. An absence of ophthalmopathy progression within 18 months meant stable Graves' hyperthyroidism. This clonotype was found many times. This CDR3 region has 13 residues. Germline trimming cut 2 bases from V and 7 bases from J; bases unmatched to any gene: 4. From germline, CDR1 is SGHVS and CDR2 FNYEAQ.

The sample was blood. J is TRBJ1-1 and V is TRBV7-6; 7 bases are shared with TRBD1. This receptor was identified in a man between 18 and 29 years old with Graves' hyperthyroidism. CDR3 amino acids: CASSLRGQGEAFF. The CDR3, as DNA: TGTGCCAGCAGCTTAAGGGGGCAAGGTGAAGCTTTCTTT.